The next 11 T cell receptor beta chains were all read from a single sample in a study of coeliac disease. Repertoires were generated with immunoSEQ multiplex PCR, while TCRdb's copy carries only in-frame clones and drops some. This sample has fewer than 10,000 clones, with 60% to 80% found just once. Sequenced material: lamina propria lymphocytes from the gut. The receptors shown here come from a woman in her fifties or sixties with celiac disease.

The CDR3 region is CASSLALRGDTQYF. CDR3 nucleotides: TGTGCCAGCAGCTTAGCGCTGCGAGGAGATACGCAGTATTTT. V and J are TRBV11-1 and TRBJ2-3; D is ambiguous. Per germline, CDR1 SGHAT and CDR2 FQDESV (reference sequence). This CDR3 has 14 amino acids. V gave up 0 bases and J gave up 5 bases, with 9 bases separating them.

This clone was detected a few times. The genes are TRBV4-1 and TRBJ2-3; possibly TRBD2 for D (5 bases). The germline V gene encodes CDR1 MGHRA and CDR2 YSYEKL. V was pared by 2 bases and J by 3 bases, with 18 bases between. The CDR3 is 17 amino acids. In nucleotides, the CDR3 is TGCGCCAGCAGCCAATCGATCCGGGATTTAGGAACAGATACGCAGTATTTT. Protein sequence: CASSQSIRDLGTDTQYF.

The chain carries TRBV6-5 and TRBJ1-2; 10 bases line up with TRBD1. CDR3 length: 15 amino acids. V lost 6 bases to trimming and J lost 4 bases; unmatched junction nucleotides: 8. The germline V gene encodes CDR1 MNHEY and CDR2 SVGAGI. CDR3 nucleotide sequence: TGTGCCAGCAGACCTGGGACAGGGGTTCGCTATGGCTACACCTTC. Amino acids: CASRPGTGVRYGYTF.

CDR3 sequence (DNA): TGCGCCAGCAGCTCTGGACAGGGGGCTCTGAACACCGGGGAGCTGTTTTTT. Translated, it gives CASSSGQGALNTGELFF. The chain recombines TRBV5-1 with TRBJ2-2, with 11 nucleotides matching TRBD1. The V and J ends lost 3 bases and 1 base, in that order; junction bases with no gene match: 5. Germline V gene data show CDR1 as SGHRS and CDR2 as YFSETQ. The CDR3 consists of 17 residues.

V gene TRBV7-2 combines with J gene TRBJ1-1; 11 bases are a match to TRBD1. Germline values: CDR1 SGHTA, CDR2 FQGNSA. J lost 4 bases, V lost 5 bases, and 9 bases had no gene match. The CDR3 extends over 16 amino acids. CDR3 residues: CASSLVSGTGGTEAFF. The CDR3 DNA follows: TGTGCCAGCAGCCTGGTTAGCGGGACAGGGGGCACTGAAGCTTTCTTT.

The V gene is TRBV4-3, the J gene TRBJ2-1; TRBD2 matches at 8 bases. This CDR3 spans 13 amino acids. Germline V gene data show CDR1 as LGHNA and CDR2 as YSLEER. V was pared by 2 bases and J by 10 bases, with 4 bases of the junction left unmatched. CDR3 region: CASSQPGTREQFF. The DNA of the CDR3 is TGCGCCAGCAGCCAACCCGGGACTAGAGAGCAGTTCTTC.

The sample holds a few counts of this clone. The V gene is TRBV25-1, the J gene TRBJ2-5; 9 positions agree with TRBD2. With 3 bases clipped from V and 1 base from J, the junction kept 3 bases outside the gene matches. CDR1 is MGHDK, CDR2 SYGVNS, per germline. CDR3 length equals 15 residues. CDR3 sequence reads: CASSEPTSGQETQYF. CDR3 sequence (DNA): TGTGCCAGCAGTGAGCCGACTAGCGGCCAAGAGACCCAGTACTTC.

The chain combines TRBV5-8 with TRBJ1-4; TRBD1 aligns across 7 bases. This CDR3 spans 16 amino acids. Germline CDR1 reads SGHTS; CDR2 reads YDEGEE. After removal of 4 bases from V and 0 bases from J, the junction contained 6 bases not matched to a gene. The CDR3 nucleotides read TGTGCCAGCAGCCCCCGACAGGGCGCAACTAATGAAAAACTGTTTTTT. Amino acids: CASSPRQGATNEKLFF. The full variable domain, completed using reference TRBV5-8 and TRBJ1-4, is EAGVTQSPTHLIKTRGQQATLRCSPISGHTSVYWYQQALGLGLQFLLWYDEGEERNRGNFPPRFSGRQFPNYSSELNVNALELEDSALYLCASSPRQGATNEKLFFGSGTQLSVL.

The chain joins TRBV10-1 to TRBJ2-5, with D hard to call. The CDR3 is made up of 14 amino acids. Germline V CDR1 and CDR2: WNHNN, SYGVQD (reference sequence). With 2 bases removed from V and 2 bases from J, the gap between germline ends came to 9 bases. CDR3 residues: CASSEKQIQETQYF. In DNA form, the CDR3 reads TGCGCCAGCAGTGAGAAACAGATACAAGAGACCCAGTACTTC.

The gene calls are TRBV28 and TRBJ2-3; 7 bases match TRBD1. Germline lookup yields CDR1 MDHEN and CDR2 SYDVKM. The V segment lost 6 bases and the J segment 0 bases; nucleotides outside the gene matches: 9. CDR3 length: 16 residues. The CDR3 nucleotides are TGTGCCAGCAGCCCCAGGGGGACCTCTAGCACAGATACGCAGTATTTT. Translated, it gives CASSPRGTSSTDTQYF.

The chain carries TRBV28 and TRBJ1-4, with D possibly TRBD1 on 6 matching bases. The CDR3 is 14 residues long. V dropped 3 bases and J dropped 8 bases, with 13 bases sitting between them. Germline V gene sequence: CDR1 MDHEN, CDR2 SYDVKM. CDR3 in DNA: TGTGCCAGCAGTTTTGGTGTACAGGGCGAAAAACTGTTTTTT. Translation: CASSFGVQGEKLFF.